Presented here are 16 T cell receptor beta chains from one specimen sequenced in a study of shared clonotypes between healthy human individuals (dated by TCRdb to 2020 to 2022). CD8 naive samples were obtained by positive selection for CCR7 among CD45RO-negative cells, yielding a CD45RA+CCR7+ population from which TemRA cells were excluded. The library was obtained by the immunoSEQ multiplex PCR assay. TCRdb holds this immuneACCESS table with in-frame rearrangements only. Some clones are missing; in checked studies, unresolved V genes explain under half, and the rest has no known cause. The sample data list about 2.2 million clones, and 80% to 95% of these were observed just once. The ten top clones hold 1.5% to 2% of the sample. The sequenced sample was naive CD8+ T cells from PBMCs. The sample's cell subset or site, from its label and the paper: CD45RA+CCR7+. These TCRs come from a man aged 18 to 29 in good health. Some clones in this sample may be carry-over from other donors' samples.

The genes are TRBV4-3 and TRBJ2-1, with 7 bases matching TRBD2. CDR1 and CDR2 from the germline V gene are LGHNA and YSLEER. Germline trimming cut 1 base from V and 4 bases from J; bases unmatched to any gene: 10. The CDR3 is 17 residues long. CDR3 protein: CASSQAFGGSVYNEQFF. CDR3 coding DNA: TGCGCCAGCAGCCAAGCATTCGGCGGGAGTGTATACAATGAGCAGTTCTTC.

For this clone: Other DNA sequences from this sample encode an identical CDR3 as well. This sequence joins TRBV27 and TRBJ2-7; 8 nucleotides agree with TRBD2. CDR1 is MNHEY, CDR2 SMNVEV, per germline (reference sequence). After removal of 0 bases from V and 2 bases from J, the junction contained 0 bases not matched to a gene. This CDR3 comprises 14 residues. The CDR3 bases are TGTGCCAGCAGTTTATCGCGGGGGGCCTACGAGCAGTACTTC. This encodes CASSLSRGAYEQYF.

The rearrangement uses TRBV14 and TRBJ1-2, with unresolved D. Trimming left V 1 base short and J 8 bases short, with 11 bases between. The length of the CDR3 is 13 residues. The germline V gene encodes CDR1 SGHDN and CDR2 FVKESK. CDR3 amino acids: CASSQASDWGYTF. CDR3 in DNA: TGTGCCAGCAGCCAAGCGAGCGACTGGGGCTACACCTTC.

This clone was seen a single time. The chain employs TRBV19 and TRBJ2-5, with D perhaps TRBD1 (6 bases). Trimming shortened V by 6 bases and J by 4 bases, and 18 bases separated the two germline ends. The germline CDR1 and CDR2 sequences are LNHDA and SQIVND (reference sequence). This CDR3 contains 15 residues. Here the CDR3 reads CASSPRDTRGETQYF. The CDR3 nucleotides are TGTGCCAGTAGCCCCCGGGACACTAGAGGAGAGACCCAGTACTTC.

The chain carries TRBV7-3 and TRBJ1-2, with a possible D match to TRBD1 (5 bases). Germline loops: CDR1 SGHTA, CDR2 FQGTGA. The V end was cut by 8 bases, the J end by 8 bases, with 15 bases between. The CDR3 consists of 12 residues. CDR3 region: CASGNPGVGYTF. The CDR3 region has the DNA TGTGCCAGCGGTAATCCGGGGGTCGGCTACACCTTC.

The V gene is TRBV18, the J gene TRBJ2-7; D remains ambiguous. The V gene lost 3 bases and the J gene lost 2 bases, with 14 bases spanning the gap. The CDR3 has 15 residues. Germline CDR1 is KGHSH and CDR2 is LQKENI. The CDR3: CASSPVVAAPYEQYF. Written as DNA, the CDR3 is TGTGCCAGCTCACCGGTGGTTGCCGCCCCCTACGAGCAGTACTTC.

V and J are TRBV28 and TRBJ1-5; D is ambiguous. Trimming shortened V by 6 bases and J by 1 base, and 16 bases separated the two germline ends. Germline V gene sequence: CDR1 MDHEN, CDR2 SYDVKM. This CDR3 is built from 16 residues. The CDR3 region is CASSLWKGVSNQPQHF. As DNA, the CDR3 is TGTGCCAGCAGCCTCTGGAAGGGAGTCAGCAATCAGCCCCAGCATTTT.

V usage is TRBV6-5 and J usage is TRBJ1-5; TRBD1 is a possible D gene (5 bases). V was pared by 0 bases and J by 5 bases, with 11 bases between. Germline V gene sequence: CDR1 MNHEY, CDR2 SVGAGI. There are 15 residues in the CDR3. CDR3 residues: CASSYSFRGDQPQHF. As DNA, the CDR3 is TGTGCCAGCAGTTACTCGTTCCGGGGGGATCAGCCCCAGCATTTT.

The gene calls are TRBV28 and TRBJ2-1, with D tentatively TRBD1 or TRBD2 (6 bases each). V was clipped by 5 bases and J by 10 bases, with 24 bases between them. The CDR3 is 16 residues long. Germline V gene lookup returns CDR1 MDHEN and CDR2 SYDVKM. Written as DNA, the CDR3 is TGTGCCAGCAGTCCCTGGACTCGAACCGTGGGGGGCGAGCAGTTCTTC. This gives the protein CASSPWTRTVGGEQFF. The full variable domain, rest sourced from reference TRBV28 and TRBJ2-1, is DVKVTQSSRYLVKRTGEKVFLECVQDMDHENMFWYRQDPGLGLRLIYFSYDVKMKEKGDIPEGYSVSREKKERFSLILESASTNQTSMYLCASSPWTRTVGGEQFFGPGTRLTVL.

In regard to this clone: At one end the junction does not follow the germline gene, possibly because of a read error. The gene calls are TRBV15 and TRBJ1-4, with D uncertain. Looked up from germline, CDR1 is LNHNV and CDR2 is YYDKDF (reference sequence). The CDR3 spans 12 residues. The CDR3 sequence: CATSGWRERLVF. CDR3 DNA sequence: TGTGCCACCAGCGGTTGGCGCGAACGGTTGGTTTTT.

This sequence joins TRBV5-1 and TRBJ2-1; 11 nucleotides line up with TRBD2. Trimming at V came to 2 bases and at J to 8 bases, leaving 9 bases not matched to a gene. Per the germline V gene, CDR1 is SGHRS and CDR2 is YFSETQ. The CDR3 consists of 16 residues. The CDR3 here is CASSFGLGLAVYEQFF. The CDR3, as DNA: TGCGCCAGCAGCTTCGGTCTGGGACTAGCGGTTTATGAGCAGTTCTTC.

CDR3 nucleotides: TGTGCCAGCAGTTTATTAAACAGGACCCCAGCGGGCTACACCTTC. As protein: CASSLLNRTPAGYTF. V gene TRBV27 combines with J gene TRBJ1-2, with D possibly being TRBD1 (5 bases). The germline gives CDR1 MNHEY, CDR2 SMNVEV (reference sequence). V lost 1 base to trimming and J lost 8 bases, with 17 bases between them. This CDR3 is 15 amino acids long.

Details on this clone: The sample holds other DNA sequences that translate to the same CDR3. CDR3 bases: TGTGCCAGCAGTTTCCAGGGGGCCAATCAGCCCCAGCATTTT. It specifies CASSFQGANQPQHF. The chain carries TRBV27 and TRBJ1-5, with 8 nucleotides matching TRBD1. J was trimmed by 3 bases and V by 3 bases; bases with no gene match: 1. This CDR3 has 14 amino acids. CDR1 and CDR2 from the germline V gene are MNHEY and SMNVEV (reference sequence).

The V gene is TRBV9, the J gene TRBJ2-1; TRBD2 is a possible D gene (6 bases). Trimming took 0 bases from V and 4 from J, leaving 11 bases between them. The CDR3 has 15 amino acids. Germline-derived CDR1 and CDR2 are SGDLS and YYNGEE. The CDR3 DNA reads TGTGCCAGCAGCGTAGTGGGAGGCCTGTACAATGAGCAGTTCTTC. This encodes CASSVVGGLYNEQFF.

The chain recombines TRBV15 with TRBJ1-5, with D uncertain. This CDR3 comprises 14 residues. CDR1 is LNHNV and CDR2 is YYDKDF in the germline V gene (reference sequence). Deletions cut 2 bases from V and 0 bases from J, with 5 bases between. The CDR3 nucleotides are TGTGCCACCAGCAGACGGTATAGCAATCAGCCCCAGCATTTT. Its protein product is CATSRRYSNQPQHF. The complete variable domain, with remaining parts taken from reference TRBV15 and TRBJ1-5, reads DAMVIQNPRYQVTQFGKPVTLSCSQTLNHNVMYWYQQKSSQAPKLLFHYYDKDFNNEADTPDNFQSRRPNTSFCFLDIRSPGLGDTAMYLCATSRRYSNQPQHFGDGTRLSIL.

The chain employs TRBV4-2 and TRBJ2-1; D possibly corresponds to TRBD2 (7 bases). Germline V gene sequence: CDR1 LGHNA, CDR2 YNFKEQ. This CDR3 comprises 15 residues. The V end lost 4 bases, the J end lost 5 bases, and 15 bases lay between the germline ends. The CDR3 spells CASSLSGGEHNEQFF. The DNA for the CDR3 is TGTGCCAGCAGCCTCTCGGGGGGCGAACACAATGAGCAGTTCTTC.